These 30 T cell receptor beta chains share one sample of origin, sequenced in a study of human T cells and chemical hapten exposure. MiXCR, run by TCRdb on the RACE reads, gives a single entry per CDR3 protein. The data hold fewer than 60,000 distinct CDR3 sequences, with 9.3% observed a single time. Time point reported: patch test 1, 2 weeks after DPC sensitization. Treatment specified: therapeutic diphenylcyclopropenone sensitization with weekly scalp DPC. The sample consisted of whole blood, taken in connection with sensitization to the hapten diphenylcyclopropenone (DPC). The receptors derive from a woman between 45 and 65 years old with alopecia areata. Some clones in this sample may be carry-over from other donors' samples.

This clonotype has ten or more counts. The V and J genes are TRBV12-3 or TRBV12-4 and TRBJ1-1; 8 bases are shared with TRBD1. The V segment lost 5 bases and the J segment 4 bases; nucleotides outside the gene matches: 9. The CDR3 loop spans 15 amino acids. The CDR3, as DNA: TGTGCCAGCAGTGCCTGGACAGGGCCAGGCACTGAAGCTTTCTTT. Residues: CASSAWTGPGTEAFF.

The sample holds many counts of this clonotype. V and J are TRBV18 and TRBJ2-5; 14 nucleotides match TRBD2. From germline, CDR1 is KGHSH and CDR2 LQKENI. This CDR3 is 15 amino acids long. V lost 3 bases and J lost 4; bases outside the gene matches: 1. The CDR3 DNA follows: TGTGCCAGCTCACCCGGGACTAGCGGGAGAGAGACCCAGTACTTC. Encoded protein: CASSPGTSGRETQYF.

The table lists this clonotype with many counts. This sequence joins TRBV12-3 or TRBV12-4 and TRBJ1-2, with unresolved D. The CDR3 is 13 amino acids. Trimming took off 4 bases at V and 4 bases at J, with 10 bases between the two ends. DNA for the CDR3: TGTGCCAGCAGTTCGTACGATTTCTATGGCTACACCTTC. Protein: CASSSYDFYGYTF.

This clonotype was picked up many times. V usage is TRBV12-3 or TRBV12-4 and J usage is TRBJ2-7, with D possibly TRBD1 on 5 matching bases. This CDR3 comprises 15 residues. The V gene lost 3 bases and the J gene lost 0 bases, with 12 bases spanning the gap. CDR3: CASSFGRQSSYEQYF. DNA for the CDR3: TGTGCCAGCAGTTTTGGTCGACAGAGCTCCTACGAGCAGTACTTC.

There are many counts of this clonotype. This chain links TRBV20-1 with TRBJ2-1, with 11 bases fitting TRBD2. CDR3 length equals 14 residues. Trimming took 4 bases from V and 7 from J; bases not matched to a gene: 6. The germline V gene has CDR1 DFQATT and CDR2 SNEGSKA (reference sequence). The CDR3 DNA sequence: TGCAGTGCTAACATAGCGGGAGGGCCGAATGAGCAGTTCTTC. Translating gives CSANIAGGPNEQFF.

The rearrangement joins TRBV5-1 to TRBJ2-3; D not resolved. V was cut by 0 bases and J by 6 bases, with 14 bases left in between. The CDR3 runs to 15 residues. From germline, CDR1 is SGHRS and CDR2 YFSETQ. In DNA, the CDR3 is TGCGCCAGCAGCTTGGTAGGGCCTCTAGAGGATACGCAGTATTTT. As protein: CASSLVGPLEDTQYF.

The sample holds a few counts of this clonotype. In DNA form, the CDR3 reads TGTGCCAGCACCGGGACAGTCTATGGCTACACCTTC. Amino acid sequence: CASTGTVYGYTF. The J gene is TRBJ1-2, the V gene TRBV19; 7 nucleotides align to TRBD1. Per the germline V gene, CDR1 is LNHDA and CDR2 is SQIVND (reference sequence). V was pared by 9 bases and J by 4 bases, with 5 bases of the junction left unmatched. This CDR3 spans 12 amino acids. The entire variable domain, with the rest obtained from reference TRBV19 and TRBJ1-2, is as follows: DGGITQSPKYLFRKEGQNVTLSCEQNLNHDAMYWYRQDPGQGLRLIYYSQIVNDFQKGDIAEGYSVSREKKESFPLTVTSAQKNPTAFYLCASTGTVYGYTFGSGTRLTVV.

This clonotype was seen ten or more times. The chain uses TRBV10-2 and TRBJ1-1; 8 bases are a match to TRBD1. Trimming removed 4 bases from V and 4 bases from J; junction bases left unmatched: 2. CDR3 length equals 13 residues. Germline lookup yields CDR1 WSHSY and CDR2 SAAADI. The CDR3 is CASSVTGGTEAFF. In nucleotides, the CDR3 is TGCGCCAGCAGTGTAACAGGGGGCACTGAAGCTTTCTTT.

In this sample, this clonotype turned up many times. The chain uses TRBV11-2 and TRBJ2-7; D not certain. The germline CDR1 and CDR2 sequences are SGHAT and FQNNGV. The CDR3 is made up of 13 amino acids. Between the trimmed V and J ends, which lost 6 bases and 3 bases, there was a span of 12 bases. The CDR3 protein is CASRQMGFYEQYF. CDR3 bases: TGTGCCAGCAGACAAATGGGTTTCTACGAGCAGTACTTC.

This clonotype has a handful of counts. CDR3 amino acids: CASSLNPGNIQYF. CDR3 coding DNA: TGCGCCAGCAGCTTGAATCCAGGAAACATTCAGTACTTC. J is TRBJ2-4 and V is TRBV5-1; D is unclear. Deletions cut 1 base from V and 6 bases from J, with 8 bases between. This CDR3 has 13 residues. The germline CDR1 and CDR2 sequences are SGHRS and YFSETQ.

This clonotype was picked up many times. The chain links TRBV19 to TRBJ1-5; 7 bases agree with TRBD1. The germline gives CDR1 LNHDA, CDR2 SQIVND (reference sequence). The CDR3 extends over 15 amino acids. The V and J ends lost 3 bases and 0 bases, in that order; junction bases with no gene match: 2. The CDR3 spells CASSIGTDSNQPQHF. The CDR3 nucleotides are TGTGCCAGTAGTATCGGGACAGATAGCAATCAGCCCCAGCATTTT.

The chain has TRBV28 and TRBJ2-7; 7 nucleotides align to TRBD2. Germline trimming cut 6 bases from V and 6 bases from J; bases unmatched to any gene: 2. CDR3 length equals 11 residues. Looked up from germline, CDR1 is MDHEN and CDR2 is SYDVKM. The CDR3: CASSGTTEQYF. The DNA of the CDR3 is TGTGCCAGCAGCGGGACTACCGAGCAGTACTTC.

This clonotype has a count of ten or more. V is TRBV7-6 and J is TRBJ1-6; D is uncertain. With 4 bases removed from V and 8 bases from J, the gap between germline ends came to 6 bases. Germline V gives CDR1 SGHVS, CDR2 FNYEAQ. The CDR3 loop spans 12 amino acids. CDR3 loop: CASSSYYSPLHF. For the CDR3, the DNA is TGTGCCAGCAGCTCCTACTATTCACCCCTCCACTTT.

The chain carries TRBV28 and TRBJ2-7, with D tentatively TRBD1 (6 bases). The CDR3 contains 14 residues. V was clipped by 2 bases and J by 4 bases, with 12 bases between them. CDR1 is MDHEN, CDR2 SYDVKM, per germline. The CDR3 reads CASSLTGKVYEQYF. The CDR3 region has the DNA TGTGCCAGCAGTTTAACAGGGAAAGTTTACGAGCAGTACTTC.

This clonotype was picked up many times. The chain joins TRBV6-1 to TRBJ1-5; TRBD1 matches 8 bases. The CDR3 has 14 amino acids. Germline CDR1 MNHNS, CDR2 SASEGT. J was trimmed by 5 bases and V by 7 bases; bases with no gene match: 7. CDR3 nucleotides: TGTGCCAGCACCCAAGGGACAGGCCATCAGCCCCAGCATTTT. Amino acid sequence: CASTQGTGHQPQHF.

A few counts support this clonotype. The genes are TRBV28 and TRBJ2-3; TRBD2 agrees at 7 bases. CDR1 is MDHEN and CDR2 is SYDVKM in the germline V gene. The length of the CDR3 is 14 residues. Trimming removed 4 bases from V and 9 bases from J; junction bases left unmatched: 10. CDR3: CASSSGGAAKTQYF. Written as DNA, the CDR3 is TGTGCCAGCAGTTCGGGAGGAGCCGCAAAAACGCAGTATTTT. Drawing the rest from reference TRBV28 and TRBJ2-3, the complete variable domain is DVKVTQSSRYLVKRTGEKVFLECVQDMDHENMFWYRQDPGLGLRLIYFSYDVKMKEKGDIPEGYSVSREKKERFSLILESASTNQTSMYLCASSSGGAAKTQYFGPGTRLTVL.

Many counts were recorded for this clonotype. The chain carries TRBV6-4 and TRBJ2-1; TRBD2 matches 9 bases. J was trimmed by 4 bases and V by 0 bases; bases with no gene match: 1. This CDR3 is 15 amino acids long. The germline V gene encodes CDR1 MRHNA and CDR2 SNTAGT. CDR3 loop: CASSDSLAGYNEQFF. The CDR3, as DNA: TGTGCCAGCAGTGACTCCCTAGCGGGGTACAATGAGCAGTTCTTC.

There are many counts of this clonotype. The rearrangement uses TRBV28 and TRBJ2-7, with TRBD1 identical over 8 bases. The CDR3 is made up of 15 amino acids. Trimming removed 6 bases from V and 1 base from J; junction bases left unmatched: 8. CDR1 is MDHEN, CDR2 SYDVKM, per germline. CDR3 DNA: TGTGCCAGCAGGGTAGACAGGGGCTTTTCCTACGAGCAGTACTTC. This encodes CASRVDRGFSYEQYF.

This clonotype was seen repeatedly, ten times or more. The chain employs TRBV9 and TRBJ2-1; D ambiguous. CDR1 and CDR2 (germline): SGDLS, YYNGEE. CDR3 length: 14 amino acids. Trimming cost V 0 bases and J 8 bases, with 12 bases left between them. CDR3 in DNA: TGTGCCAGCAGCGTAGAAGGCGAGTGGGATGAGCAGTTCTTC. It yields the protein CASSVEGEWDEQFF.

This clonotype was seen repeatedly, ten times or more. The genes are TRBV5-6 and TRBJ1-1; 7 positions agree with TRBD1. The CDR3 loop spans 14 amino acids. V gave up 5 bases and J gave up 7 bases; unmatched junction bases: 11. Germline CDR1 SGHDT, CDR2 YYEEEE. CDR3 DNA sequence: TGTGCCAGCAGGTCTAGGGGGCTTATGGGTGAAGCTTTCTTT. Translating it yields CASRSRGLMGEAFF.

CDR3: CASSRGGQLSYEQYF. The CDR3 bases are TGTGCCAGCAGCAGGGGGGGACAGCTGTCCTACGAGCAGTACTTC. The chain links TRBV12-3 or TRBV12-4 to TRBJ2-7; the D call may be TRBD1 or TRBD2 (7 bases each). CDR3 size: 15 residues. Trimming took off 6 bases at V and 1 base at J, with 16 bases between the two ends.

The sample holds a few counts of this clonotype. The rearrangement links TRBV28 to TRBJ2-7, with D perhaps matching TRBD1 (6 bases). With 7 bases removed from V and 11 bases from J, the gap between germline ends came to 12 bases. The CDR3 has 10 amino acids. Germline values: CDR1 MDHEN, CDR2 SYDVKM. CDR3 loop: CASTLAGEYF. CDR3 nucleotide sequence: TGTGCCAGCACCCTAGCAGGGGAGTACTTC.

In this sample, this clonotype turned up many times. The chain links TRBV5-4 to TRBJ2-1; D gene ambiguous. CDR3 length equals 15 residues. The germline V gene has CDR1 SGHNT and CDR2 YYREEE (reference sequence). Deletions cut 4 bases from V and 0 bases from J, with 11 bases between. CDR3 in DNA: TGTGCCAGCAGCATGCAACAGTTCTCCTACAATGAGCAGTTCTTC. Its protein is CASSMQQFSYNEQFF.

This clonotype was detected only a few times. The CDR3 sequence is CASSLLEPGNTIYF. The CDR3 bases are TGTGCCAGCAGCTTATTAGAACCTGGAAACACCATATATTTT. V usage is TRBV7-9 and J usage is TRBJ1-3, with D unclear. Trimming pared 2 bases from V and 2 bases from J, leaving 7 bases between. This CDR3 has 14 amino acids. The V gene's germline CDR1 is SEHNR and CDR2 FQNEAQ (reference sequence).

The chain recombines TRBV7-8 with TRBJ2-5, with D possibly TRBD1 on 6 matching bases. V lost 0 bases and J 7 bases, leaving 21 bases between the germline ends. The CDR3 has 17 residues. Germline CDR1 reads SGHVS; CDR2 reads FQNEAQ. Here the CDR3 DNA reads TGTGCCAGCAGCTTAGCGTTTAGACAGGACATAGCAGGGACCCAGTACTTC. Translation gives CASSLAFRQDIAGTQYF.

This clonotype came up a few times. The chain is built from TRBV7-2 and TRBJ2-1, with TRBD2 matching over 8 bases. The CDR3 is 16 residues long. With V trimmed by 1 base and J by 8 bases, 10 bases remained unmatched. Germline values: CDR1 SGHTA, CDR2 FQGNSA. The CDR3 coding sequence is TGTGCCAGCAGCTTAGGGAAAGCGGGAGATTTTCATGAGCAGTTCTTC. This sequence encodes CASSLGKAGDFHEQFF.

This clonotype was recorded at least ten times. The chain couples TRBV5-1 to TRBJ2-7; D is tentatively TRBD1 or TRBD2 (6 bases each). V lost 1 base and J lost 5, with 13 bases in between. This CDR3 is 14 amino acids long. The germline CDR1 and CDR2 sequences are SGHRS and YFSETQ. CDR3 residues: CASSLLPGANEQYF. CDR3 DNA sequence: TGCGCCAGCAGCTTGTTGCCGGGGGCGAACGAGCAGTACTTC.

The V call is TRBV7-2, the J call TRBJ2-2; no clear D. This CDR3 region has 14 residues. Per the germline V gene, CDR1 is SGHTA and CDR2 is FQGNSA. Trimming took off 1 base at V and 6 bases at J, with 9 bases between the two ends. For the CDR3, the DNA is TGTGCCAGCAGCTTAGATTCTAGGTCCGGGGAGCTGTTTTTT. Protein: CASSLDSRSGELFF.

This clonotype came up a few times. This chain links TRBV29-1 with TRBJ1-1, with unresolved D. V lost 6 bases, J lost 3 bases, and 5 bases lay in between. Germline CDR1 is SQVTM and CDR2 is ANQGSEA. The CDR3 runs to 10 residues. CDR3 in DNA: TGCAGCGTGGGCTACACTGAAGCTTTCTTT. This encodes CSVGYTEAFF.

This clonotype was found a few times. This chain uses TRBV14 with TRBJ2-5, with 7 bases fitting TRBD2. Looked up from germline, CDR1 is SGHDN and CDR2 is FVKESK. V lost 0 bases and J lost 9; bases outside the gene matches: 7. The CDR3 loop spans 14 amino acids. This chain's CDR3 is CASSQDGNSGSQYF. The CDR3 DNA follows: TGTGCCAGCAGCCAAGACGGAAATAGCGGGTCCCAGTACTTC. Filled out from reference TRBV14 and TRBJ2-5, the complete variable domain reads EAGVTQFPSHSVIEKGQTVTLRCDPISGHDNLYWYRRVMGKEIKFLLHFVKESKQDESGMPNNRFLAERTGGTYSTLKVQPAELEDSGVYFCASSQDGNSGSQYFGPGTRLLVL.